Sequencing of this TCR beta chain was carried out in a study of T cell repertoires in cytomegalovirus infection. Each CDR3 protein gets one entry after TCRdb re-called the reads with MiXCR. The table has 550,000 to 700,000 distinct CDR3 sequences, approximately 40% seen once. On this clonotype itself: Its antigen is as yet unknown.

The sequencing used cultured PBMCs, collected from culture after CMV antigen stimulation. This clonotype was sampled from a human donor in good health (CMV status not recorded). Some clones in this sample may be carry-over from other donors' samples.

The chain's CDR3 is CSARDQMGADTQYF. In DNA form, the CDR3 reads TGCAGTGCTAGAGATCAAATGGGGGCAGATACGCAGTATTTT. The chain combines TRBV20-1 with TRBJ2-3; D tentatively reads TRBD1 or TRBD2 (5 bases each). The germline V gene encodes CDR1 DFQATT and CDR2 SNEGSKA (reference sequence). CDR3 length: 14 residues. Deletions cut 0 bases from V and 4 bases from J, with 11 bases between.